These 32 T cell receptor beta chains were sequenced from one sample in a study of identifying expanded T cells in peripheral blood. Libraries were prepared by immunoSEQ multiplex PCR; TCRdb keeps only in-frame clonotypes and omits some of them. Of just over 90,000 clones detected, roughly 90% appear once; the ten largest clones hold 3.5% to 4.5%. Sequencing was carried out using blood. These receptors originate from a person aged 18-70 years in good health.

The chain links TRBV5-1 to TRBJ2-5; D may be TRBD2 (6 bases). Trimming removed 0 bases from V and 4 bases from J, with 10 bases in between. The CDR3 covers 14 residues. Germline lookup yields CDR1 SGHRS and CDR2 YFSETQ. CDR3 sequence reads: CASSLVVGGETQYF. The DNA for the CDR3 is TGCGCCAGCAGCTTGGTCGTGGGGGGAGAGACCCAGTACTTC.

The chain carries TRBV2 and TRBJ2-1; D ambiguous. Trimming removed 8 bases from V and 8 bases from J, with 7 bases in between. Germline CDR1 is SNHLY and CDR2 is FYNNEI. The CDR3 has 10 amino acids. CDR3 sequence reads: CASGPYEQFF. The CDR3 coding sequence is TGTGCCAGCGGACCATATGAGCAGTTCTTC.

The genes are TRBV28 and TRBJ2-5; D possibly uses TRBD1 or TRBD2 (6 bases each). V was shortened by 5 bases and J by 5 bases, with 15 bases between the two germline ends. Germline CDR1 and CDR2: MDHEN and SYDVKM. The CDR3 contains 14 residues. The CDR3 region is CASSLTGGLETQYF. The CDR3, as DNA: TGTGCCAGCAGTCTTACTGGGGGGCTGGAGACCCAGTACTTC.

The CDR3 spells CASSADSPYEQYF. CDR3 coding DNA: TGTGCCAGTAGTGCGGACAGCCCCTACGAGCAGTACTTC. The V gene is TRBV19, the J gene TRBJ2-7, with D maybe TRBD1 (6 bases). This CDR3 comprises 13 residues. Per the germline V gene, CDR1 is LNHDA and CDR2 is SQIVND (reference sequence). Trimming removed 5 bases from V and 2 bases from J, with 10 bases in between.

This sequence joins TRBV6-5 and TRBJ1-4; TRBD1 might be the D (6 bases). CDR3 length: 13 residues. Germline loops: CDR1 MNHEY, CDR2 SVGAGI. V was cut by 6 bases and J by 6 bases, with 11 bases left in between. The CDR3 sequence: CASREQGYEKLFF. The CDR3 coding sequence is TGTGCCAGCAGAGAACAGGGATATGAAAAACTGTTTTTT.

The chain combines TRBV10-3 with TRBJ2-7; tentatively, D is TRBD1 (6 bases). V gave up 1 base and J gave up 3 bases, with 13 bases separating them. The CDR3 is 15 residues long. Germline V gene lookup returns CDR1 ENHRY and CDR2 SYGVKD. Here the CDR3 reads CAISELRDKDYEQYF. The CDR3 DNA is TGTGCCATCAGTGAGTTACGGGACAAAGACTACGAGCAGTACTTC.

The CDR3 loop reads CASSPSGGASGEQYF. CDR3 nucleotide sequence: TGTGCCAGCAGCCCTAGCGGGGGGGCCTCGGGGGAGCAGTACTTC. J is TRBJ2-7 and V is TRBV6-6, with TRBD2 matching 12 bases. The V gene's germline CDR1 is MNHNY and CDR2 SVGAGI (reference sequence). The CDR3 spans 15 residues. V lost 6 bases to trimming and J lost 7 bases; unmatched junction nucleotides: 10.

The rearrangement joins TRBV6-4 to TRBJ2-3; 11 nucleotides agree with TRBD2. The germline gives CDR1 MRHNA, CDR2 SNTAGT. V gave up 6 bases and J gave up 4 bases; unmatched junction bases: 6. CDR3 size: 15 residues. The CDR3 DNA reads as TGTGCCAGCAGCCCCCTAGCGGGGGGCTCAGATACGCAGTATTTT. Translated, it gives CASSPLAGGSDTQYF.

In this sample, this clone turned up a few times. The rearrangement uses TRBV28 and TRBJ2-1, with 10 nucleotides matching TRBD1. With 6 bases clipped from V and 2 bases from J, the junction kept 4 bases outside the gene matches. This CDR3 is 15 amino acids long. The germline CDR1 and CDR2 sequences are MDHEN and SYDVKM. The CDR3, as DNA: TGTGCCAGCAGGGGGACAGGGGTCACCTACAATGAGCAGTTCTTC. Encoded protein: CASRGTGVTYNEQFF.

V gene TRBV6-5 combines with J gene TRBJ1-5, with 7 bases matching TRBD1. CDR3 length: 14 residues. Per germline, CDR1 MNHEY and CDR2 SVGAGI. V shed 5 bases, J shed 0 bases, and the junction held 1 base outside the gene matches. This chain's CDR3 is CASSTGVSNQPQHF. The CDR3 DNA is TGTGCCAGCAGTACAGGGGTTAGCAATCAGCCCCAGCATTTT.

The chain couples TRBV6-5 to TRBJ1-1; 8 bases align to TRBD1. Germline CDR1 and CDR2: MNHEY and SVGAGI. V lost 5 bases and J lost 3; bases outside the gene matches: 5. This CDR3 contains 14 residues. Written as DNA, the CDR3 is TGTGCCAGCAGTCGACAGGGGCGAGACACTGAAGCTTTCTTT. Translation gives CASSRQGRDTEAFF.

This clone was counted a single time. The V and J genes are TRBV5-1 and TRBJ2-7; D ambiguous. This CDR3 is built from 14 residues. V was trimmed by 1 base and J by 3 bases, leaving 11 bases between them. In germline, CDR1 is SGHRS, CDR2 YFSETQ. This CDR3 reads CASSLQDADYEQYF. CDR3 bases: TGCGCCAGCAGCTTGCAGGACGCGGACTACGAGCAGTACTTC.

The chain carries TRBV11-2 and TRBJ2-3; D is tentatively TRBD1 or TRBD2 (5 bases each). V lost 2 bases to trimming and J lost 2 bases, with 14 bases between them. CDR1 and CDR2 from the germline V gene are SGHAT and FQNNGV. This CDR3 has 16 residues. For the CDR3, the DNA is TGTGCCAGCAGCTTATACGGGGCAGAATCCACAGATACGCAGTATTTT. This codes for CASSLYGAESTDTQYF. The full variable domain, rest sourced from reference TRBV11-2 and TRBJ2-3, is EAGVAQSPRYKIIEKRQSVAFWCNPISGHATLYWYQQILGQGPKLLIQFQNNGVVDDSQLPKDRFSAERLKGVDSTLKIQPAKLEDSAVYLCASSLYGAESTDTQYFGPGTRLTVL.

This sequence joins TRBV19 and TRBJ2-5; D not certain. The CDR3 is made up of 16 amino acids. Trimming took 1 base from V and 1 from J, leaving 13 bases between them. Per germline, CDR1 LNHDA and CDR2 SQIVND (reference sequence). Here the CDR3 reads CASSIVRNSFQETQYF. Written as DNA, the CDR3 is TGTGCCAGTAGTATAGTGAGGAACAGCTTCCAAGAGACCCAGTACTTC.

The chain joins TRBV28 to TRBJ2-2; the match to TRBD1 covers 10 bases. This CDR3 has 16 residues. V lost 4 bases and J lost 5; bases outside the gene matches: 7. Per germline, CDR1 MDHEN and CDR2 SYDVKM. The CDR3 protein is CASSSPGQGWTGELFF. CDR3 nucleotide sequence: TGTGCCAGCAGTTCCCCGGGACAGGGGTGGACCGGGGAGCTGTTTTTT.

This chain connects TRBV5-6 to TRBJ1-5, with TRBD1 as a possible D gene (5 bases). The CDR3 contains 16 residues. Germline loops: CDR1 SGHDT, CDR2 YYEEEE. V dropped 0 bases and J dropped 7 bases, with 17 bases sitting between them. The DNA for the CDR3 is TGTGCCAGCAGCTTGGGGTCGGGGGGTTGGGTGCAGCCCCAGCATTTT. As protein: CASSLGSGGWVQPQHF.

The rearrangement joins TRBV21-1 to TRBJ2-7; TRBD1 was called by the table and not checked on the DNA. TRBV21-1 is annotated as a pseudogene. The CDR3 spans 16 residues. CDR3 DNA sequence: TGTGCCAGCAGCAGTCAAGGGGCTCAAGGCCACTACGAGCAGTACTTC. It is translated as CASSSQGAQGHYEQYF.

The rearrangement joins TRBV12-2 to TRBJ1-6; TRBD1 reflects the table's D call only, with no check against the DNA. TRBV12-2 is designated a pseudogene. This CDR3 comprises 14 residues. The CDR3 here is CASRGDREDSPLHF. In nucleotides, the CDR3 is TGTGCAAGTCGCGGGGACAGGGAAGATTCACCCCTCCACTTT.

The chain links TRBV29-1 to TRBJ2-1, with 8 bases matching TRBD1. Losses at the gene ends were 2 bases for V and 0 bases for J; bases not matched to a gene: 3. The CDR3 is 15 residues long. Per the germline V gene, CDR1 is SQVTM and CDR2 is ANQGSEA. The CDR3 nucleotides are TGCAGCGTTGAAAGGACAGGGAGCTCCTACAATGAGCAGTTCTTC. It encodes CSVERTGSSYNEQFF.

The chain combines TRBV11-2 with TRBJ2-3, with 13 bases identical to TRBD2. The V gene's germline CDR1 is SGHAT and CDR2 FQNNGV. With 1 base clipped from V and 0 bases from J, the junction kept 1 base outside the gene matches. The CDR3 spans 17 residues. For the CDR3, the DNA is TGTGCCAGCAGCTTAGGGGGACTAGCGGGGAGCACAGATACGCAGTATTTT. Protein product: CASSLGGLAGSTDTQYF.

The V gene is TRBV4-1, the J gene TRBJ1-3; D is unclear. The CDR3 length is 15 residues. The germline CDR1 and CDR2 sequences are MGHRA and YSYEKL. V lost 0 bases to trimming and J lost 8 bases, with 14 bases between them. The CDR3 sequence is CASSQDEGDGDTIYF. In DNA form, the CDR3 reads TGCGCCAGCAGCCAAGATGAAGGAGATGGGGACACCATATATTTT.

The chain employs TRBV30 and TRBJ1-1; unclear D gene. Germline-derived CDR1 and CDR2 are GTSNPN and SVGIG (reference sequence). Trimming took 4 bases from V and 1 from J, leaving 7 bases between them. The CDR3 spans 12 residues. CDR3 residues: CAWIRENTEAFF. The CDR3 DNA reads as TGTGCCTGGATAAGGGAGAACACTGAAGCTTTCTTT.

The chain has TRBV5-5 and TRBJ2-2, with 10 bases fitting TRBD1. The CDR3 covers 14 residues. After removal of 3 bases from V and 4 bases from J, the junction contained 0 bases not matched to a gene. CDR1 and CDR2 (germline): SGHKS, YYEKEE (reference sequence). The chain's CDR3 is CASSWTGGTGELFF. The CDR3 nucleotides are TGTGCCAGCAGCTGGACAGGGGGCACCGGGGAGCTGTTTTTT.

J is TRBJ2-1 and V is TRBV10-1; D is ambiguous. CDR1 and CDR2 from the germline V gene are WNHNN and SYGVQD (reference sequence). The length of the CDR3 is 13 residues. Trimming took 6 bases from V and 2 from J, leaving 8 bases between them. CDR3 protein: CASSNQPYNEQFF. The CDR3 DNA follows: TGCGCCAGCAGCAACCAACCCTACAATGAGCAGTTCTTC.

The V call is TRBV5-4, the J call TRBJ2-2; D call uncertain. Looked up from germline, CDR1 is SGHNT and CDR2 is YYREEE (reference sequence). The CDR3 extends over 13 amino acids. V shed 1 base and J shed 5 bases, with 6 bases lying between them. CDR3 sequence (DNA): TGTGCCAGCAGCTTGCTTCGGACCGGGGAGCTGTTTTTT. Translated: CASSLLRTGELFF.

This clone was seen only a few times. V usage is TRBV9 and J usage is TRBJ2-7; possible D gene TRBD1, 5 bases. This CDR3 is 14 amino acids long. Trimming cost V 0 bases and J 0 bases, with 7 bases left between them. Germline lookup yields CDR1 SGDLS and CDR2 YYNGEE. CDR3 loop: CASSVGRASYEQYF. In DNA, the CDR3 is TGTGCCAGCAGCGTAGGCAGGGCCTCCTACGAGCAGTACTTC.

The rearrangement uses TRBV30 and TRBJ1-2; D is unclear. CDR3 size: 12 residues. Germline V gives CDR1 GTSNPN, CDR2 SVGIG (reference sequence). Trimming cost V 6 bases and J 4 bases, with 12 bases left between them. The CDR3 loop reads CACQTRGYGYTF. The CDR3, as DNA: TGTGCCTGCCAGACGCGAGGCTATGGCTACACCTTC.

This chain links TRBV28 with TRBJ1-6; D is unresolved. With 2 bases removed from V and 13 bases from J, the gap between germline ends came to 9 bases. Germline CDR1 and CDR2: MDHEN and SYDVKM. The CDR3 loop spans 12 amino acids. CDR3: CASSLLRGPLHF. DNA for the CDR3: TGTGCCAGCAGTTTACTTCGTGGTCCCCTCCACTTT.

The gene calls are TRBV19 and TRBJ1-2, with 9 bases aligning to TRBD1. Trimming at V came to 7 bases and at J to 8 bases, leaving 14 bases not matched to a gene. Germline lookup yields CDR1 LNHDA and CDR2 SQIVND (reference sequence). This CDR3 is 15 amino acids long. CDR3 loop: CASMDRGNTIYGYTF. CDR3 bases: TGTGCCAGTATGGACAGGGGCAATACTATATACGGCTACACCTTC.

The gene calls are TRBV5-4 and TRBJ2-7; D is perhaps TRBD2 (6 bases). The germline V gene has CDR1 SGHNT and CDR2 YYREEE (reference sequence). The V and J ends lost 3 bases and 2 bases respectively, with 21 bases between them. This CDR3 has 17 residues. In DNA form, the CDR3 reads TGTGCCAGCAGCTCCCCGACGACCCGGGAGTTACCCTACGAGCAGTACTTC. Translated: CASSSPTTRELPYEQYF.

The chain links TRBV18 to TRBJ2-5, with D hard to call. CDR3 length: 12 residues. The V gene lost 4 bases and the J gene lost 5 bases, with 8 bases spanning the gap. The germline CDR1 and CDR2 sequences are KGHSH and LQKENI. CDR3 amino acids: CASSHNEETQYF. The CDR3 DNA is TGTGCCAGCTCACATAATGAGGAGACCCAGTACTTC.

CDR3 residues: CASSVGFGLIRGYEQYF. In DNA form, the CDR3 reads TGTGCCAGCAGTGTAGGGTTCGGACTAATAAGGGGCTACGAGCAGTACTTC. The V and J genes are TRBV6-1 and TRBJ2-7, with a weak D call TRBD2 (6 bases). Germline V gene data show CDR1 as MNHNS and CDR2 as SASEGT. The V and J ends lost 4 bases and 3 bases respectively, with 22 bases between them. The length of the CDR3 is 17 residues.